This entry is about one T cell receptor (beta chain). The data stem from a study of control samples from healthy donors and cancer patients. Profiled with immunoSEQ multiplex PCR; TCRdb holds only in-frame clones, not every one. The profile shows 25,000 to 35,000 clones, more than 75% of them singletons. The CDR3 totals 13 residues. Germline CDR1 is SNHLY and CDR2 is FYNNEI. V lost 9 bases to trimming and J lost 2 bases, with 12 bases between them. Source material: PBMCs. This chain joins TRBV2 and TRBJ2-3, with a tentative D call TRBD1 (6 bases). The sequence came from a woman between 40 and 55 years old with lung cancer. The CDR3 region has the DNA TGTGCCAGACAGGGCTACCTCACAGATACGCAGTATTTT. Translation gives CARQGYLTDTQYF.